A selection of T cell receptor beta chains follows, all from one sample in a study of CD8 T cells in Susac syndrome. One entry per CDR3 protein, called by TCRdb with MiXCR from the immunoSEQ multiplex PCR reads. This table has 200,000 to 250,000 distinct CDR3 sequences, 92% appearing once. Material: CD8+ T cells from PBMCs. All receptors come from a human donor with multiple sclerosis. Both conserved end residues are part of each CDR3. A D gene is named only where the DNA matches it firmly. A row's size may be missing; if present it is once, few, many or a size class.

j_call clone_size v_call d_call cdr3_length cdr3_nt cdr3_aa
TRBJ2-1 - TRBV3-1 TRBD1 20 TGTGCCAGCAGCCAGTTCTCGGGACAGGCAACGGTGTCCTCCTACAATGAGCAGTTCTTC CASSQFSGQATVSSYNEQFF
TRBJ2-1 - TRBV2 - 11 TGTGCCAGCACGGTACCCGCTGAGCAGTTCTTC CASTVPAEQFF
TRBJ2-5 - TRBV9 - 15 TGTGCCAGCAGCGTAGCTGGGGCCGCTCGGGAGACCCAGTACTTC CASSVAGAARETQYF
TRBJ2-7 - TRBV29-1 - 13 TGCAGCGTCGCGGACAGCCCCCGGTACGAGCAGTACTTC CSVADSPRYEQYF
TRBJ2-7 - TRBV10-3 - 11 TGTGCCATCAGCGGCACATACGAGCAGTACTTC CAISGTYEQYF
TRBJ2-5 - TRBV12-3/TRBV12-4 - 13 TGTGCCAGCAACCCCGGGGAGGAAGAGACCCAGTACTTC CASNPGEEETQYF
TRBJ1-2 once TRBV27 TRBD1 14 TGTGCCAGCAGTAGCCTACAGGGGGCCGAAGGCTACACCTTC CASSSLQGAEGYTF
TRBJ1-2 - TRBV20-1 TRBD1 13 TGCAGTGCCCGGGACAGAGATAACTATGGCTACACCTTC CSARDRDNYGYTF
TRBJ2-1 - TRBV11-2 TRBD1 17 TGTGCCAGCAGCTTCACGACAGGGCCCCCCGAGAGGAATGAGCAGTTCTTC CASSFTTGPPERNEQFF
TRBJ2-5 - TRBV15 TRBD2 15 TGTGCCACCAGCCGAGGAGGGACTAGCGGAGAGACCCAGTACTTC CATSRGGTSGETQYF
TRBJ2-3 - TRBV7-9 - 13 TGTGCCAGCAGCTTAGCTTACACAGATACGCAGTATTTT CASSLAYTDTQYF
TRBJ2-1 once TRBV11-2 - 16 TGTGCCAGCAGCCCCCAGCGGGGGACAGGGATCAATGAGCAGTTCTTC CASSPQRGTGINEQFF
TRBJ1-1 - TRBV5-6 - 14 TGTGCCAGCAGCTTGGCAGGGGCTAACACTGAAGCTTTCTTT CASSLAGANTEAFF
TRBJ2-5 once TRBV19 - 15 TGTGCCAGTAGTATCTACGGGCAGGAGAAAGAGACCCAGTACTTC CASSIYGQEKETQYF
TRBJ1-1 - TRBV2 TRBD1 15 TGTGCCAGCAGTGAAGGACAGGGGCTGAACACTGAAGCTTTCTTT CASSEGQGLNTEAFF
TRBJ1-4 - TRBV7-9 TRBD1 15 TGTGCCAGCAGCGGGCGACAGGGGACTAATGAAAAACTGTTTTTT CASSGRQGTNEKLFF
TRBJ2-7 - TRBV5-6 - 11 TGTGCCAGCAGCTTGCTGGGAGAGCAGTACTTC CASSLLGEQYF
TRBJ1-2 - TRBV7-9 - 16 TGTGCCAGCAGCTTAGCTGTCCAGGCAGCTAACTATGGCTACACCTTC CASSLAVQAANYGYTF
TRBJ2-2 - TRBV7-9 - 15 TGTGCCAGCAGCCCTACCACCATGGGGACCGGGGAGCTGTTTTTT CASSPTTMGTGELFF
TRBJ2-2 - TRBV12-3/TRBV12-4 TRBD2 17 TGTGCCAGCAGACCCGCACTTAGCGGGAGAAGGACCGGGGAGCTGTTTTTT CASRPALSGRRTGELFF
TRBJ2-1 - TRBV6-6 - 15 TGTGCCAGCAGCCCTCTCGACCAGCGGGTGAATGAGCAGTTCTTC CASSPLDQRVNEQFF
TRBJ2-7 - TRBV4-2 - 14 TGTGCCAGCAGCCCCGAGCTACTTCCGGGGGAGCAGTACTTC CASSPELLPGEQYF
TRBJ2-7 - TRBV12-3/TRBV12-4 - 15 TGTGCCAGCAGTTTCGGGCCAGGACGGGCCTACGAGCAGTACTTC CASSFGPGRAYEQYF
TRBJ2-3 - TRBV7-3 - 14 TGTGCCAGCAGCTTAAATCCAGCATCAGATACGCAGTATTTT CASSLNPASDTQYF
TRBJ2-5 - TRBV3-1 TRBD1 18 TGTGCCAGCAGCCAAGATAGGGGGACAGGGGAAATCAGTATGCCCCAGTACTTC CASSQDRGTGEISMPQYF
TRBJ2-6 - TRBV4-3 TRBD1 18 TGCGCCAGCAGCCAAAACCGGGACAGCAGCTCTGGGGCCAACGTCCTGACTTTC CASSQNRDSSSGANVLTF
TRBJ1-2 - TRBV7-9 - 14 TGTGCCAGCAGCTTAGGTGGCATCAACTATGGCTACACCTTC CASSLGGINYGYTF
TRBJ2-1 - TRBV13 - 14 TGTGCCAGCAGCCCCCCCCAAGAGGTTGGTGAGCAGTTCTTC CASSPPQEVGEQFF
TRBJ2-1 - TRBV13 TRBD2 19 TGTGCCAGCAGCTCCAATACTGGGGCTAGCGGGAGGTCGGCCAATGAGCAGTTCTTC CASSSNTGASGRSANEQFF
TRBJ1-2 - TRBV19 - 13 TGTGCCAGTAGTATTACGTATGACTATGGCTACACCTTC CASSITYDYGYTF
TRBJ2-1 - TRBV6-1 - 14 TGTGCCAGCATGGCGCCAGGGTGGTGGAATGAGCAGTTCTTC CASMAPGWWNEQFF
TRBJ1-1 - TRBV18 TRBD1 14 TGTGCCAGCTCACCACTCGGGACAGGGACTGAAGCTTTCTTT CASSPLGTGTEAFF
TRBJ1-2 - TRBV25-1 - 14 TGTGCCAGCAGTGAATTCGATAACAGCGGGGCAAGGACCTTC CASSEFDNSGARTF
TRBJ1-5 - TRBV4-1 TRBD1 18 TGCGCCAGCAGCCAGCCCGGGACAGGGGTGCTTAGCAATCAGCCCCAGCATTTT CASSQPGTGVLSNQPQHF
TRBJ2-1 - TRBV19 - 14 TGTGCCAGTAGTATTCAGAGCTCCTACAATGAGCAGTTCTTC CASSIQSSYNEQFF
TRBJ2-3 - TRBV12-1 - 16 TGTGCCAGCAGCTTTGCGCTTGGGTGCAGCACAGATACGCAGTATTTT CASSFALGCSTDTQYF
TRBJ2-3 - TRBV6-1 TRBD2 18 TGTGCCAGCAGCACCATAGTAGATAGCGGGATAGGCACAGATACGCAGTATTTT CASSTIVDSGIGTDTQYF
TRBJ1-3 - TRBV2 - 17 TGTGCCAGCAGTGAAGCGCCGGGAGGCGTCTCTGGAAACACCATATATTTT CASSEAPGGVSGNTIYF
TRBJ2-7 - TRBV7-3 TRBD2 18 TGTGCCAGCAGCTTAACAGGACTAGCGGGGGACTACTCCTACGAGCAGTACTTC CASSLTGLAGDYSYEQYF
TRBJ2-1 - TRBV18 - 16 TGTGCCAGCTCACCACGGACGGGGAAAAGGGCTAATGAGCAGTTCTTC CASSPRTGKRANEQFF
TRBJ2-3 once TRBV6-2/TRBV6-3 - 16 TGTGCCAGCAGTAAAGGTTACTTTACTAGCACAGATACGCAGTATTTT CASSKGYFTSTDTQYF
TRBJ1-2 - TRBV4-1 - 15 TGCGCCAGCAGCCTTATGGCCCGGTTCGCCTATGGCTACACCTTC CASSLMARFAYGYTF
TRBJ1-5 - TRBV27 TRBD1 15 TGTGCCAGCAGTTGGGGGACAGGGAGCAATCAGCCCCAGCATTTT CASSWGTGSNQPQHF
TRBJ2-4 - TRBV5-8 TRBD2 14 TGTGCCAGCAGCCTGCGGGAGTCCAAAAACATTCAGTACTTC CASSLRESKNIQYF
TRBJ2-7 - TRBV15 - 12 TGTGCCACCACCCCTCCCCCACCCGAGCAGTACTTC CATTPPPPEQYF
TRBJ1-1 once TRBV2 TRBD1 16 TGTGCCAGCAGCACGTACAGGGGGGCTTTGGACACTGAAGCTTTCTTT CASSTYRGALDTEAFF
TRBJ2-7 - TRBV12-3/TRBV12-4 TRBD1 15 TGTGCCAGCAGCCCTACAGGGGCCGATACCTACGAGCAGTACTTC CASSPTGADTYEQYF
TRBJ2-1 - TRBV27 TRBD2 15 TGTGCCAGCAGGCGACTAGCGGGGAACTACAATGAGCAGTTCTTC CASRRLAGNYNEQFF
TRBJ2-2 - TRBV7-9 - 13 TGTGCCAGCAGCACAGTTGGCACCGGGGAGCTGTTTTTT CASSTVGTGELFF
TRBJ2-1 - TRBV21-1 - 15 TGTGCCAGCAGCAAATGGAGGGAGGGCATCAATGAGCAGTTCTTC CASSKWREGINEQFF
TRBJ1-5 - TRBV3-1 - 14 TGTGCCAGCAGCCTCAGGGGTTTAAGGCAGCCCCAGCATTTT CASSLRGLRQPQHF
TRBJ1-4 - TRBV20-1 - 15 TGCAGTGCTAGGTCAGAGGGCGAGACTAATGAAAAACTGTTTTTT CSARSEGETNEKLFF
TRBJ2-3 - TRBV30 - 14 TGTGCCTGGAGCCCGGGGGCATTGACAGATACGCAGTATTTT CAWSPGALTDTQYF
TRBJ2-3 - TRBV27 - 13 TGTGCCAGCAGTTGGTCTAGCACAGATACGCAGTATTTT CASSWSSTDTQYF
TRBJ1-2 - TRBV28 - 16 TGTGCCAGCAGTTTATTTGGCAACAGCGGAATCTATGGCTACACCTTC CASSLFGNSGIYGYTF